This is a list of T cell receptor beta chains from one sample in a study of cytomegalovirus exposure and HLA in healthy donors. This table comes from immunoSEQ multiplex PCR, and its TCRdb copy is limited to in-frame clones, with some not included. The sample records about 210,000 clones, around 83% being singletons. The sample comprised PBMCs. All receptors come from a woman in her 50s in good health and CMV-seropositive. Both conserved end residues are part of each CDR3. D genes are given only for firm matches. Size is omitted from some rows. Given values are once, few, many or a class for expanded clones.

J gene | clone size | V gene | D gene | CDR3 protein | CDR3 DNA
TRBJ1-5 | . | TRBV19 | . | CASSNTGMGARIQPQHF | TGTGCCAGTAGTAATACAGGTATGGGGGCTCGGATTCAGCCCCAGCATTTT
TRBJ1-6 | . | TRBV6-1 | . | CASSEAWGDSPLHF | TGTGCCAGCAGTGAAGCGTGGGGGGACTCACCCCTCCACTTT
TRBJ1-3 | . | TRBV18 | TRBD1 | CASSPQGQAISGNTIYF | TGTGCCAGCTCACCGCAGGGACAGGCGATCTCTGGAAACACCATATATTTT
TRBJ1-4 | once | TRBV6-1 | . | CASSEGPEGEKLFF | TGTGCCAGCAGTGAAGGACCGGAGGGTGAAAAACTGTTTTTT
TRBJ1-3 | . | TRBV15 | . | CATSRDLGLGNTIYF | TGTGCCACCAGCAGAGATTTGGGGCTCGGAAACACCATATATTTT
TRBJ1-1 | . | TRBV29-1 | TRBD1 | CSALPGFGTAGQAFF | TGCAGCGCTCTCCCTGGTTTTGGGACAGCGGGTCAAGCTTTCTTT
TRBJ1-3 | . | TRBV7-2 | . | CASSLNQRNTIYF | TGTGCCAGCAGCCTGAATCAGCGGAACACCATATATTTT
TRBJ2-3 | . | TRBV7-2 | TRBD2 | CASSLLSRGGQYF | TGTGCCAGCAGCCTACTCTCTCGCGGGGGGCAGTATTTT
TRBJ2-1 | once | TRBV21-1 | . | CASSKHFHGGGFHEQFF | TGTGCCAGCAGCAAACACTTTCACGGGGGTGGTTTCCATGAGCAGTTCTTC
TRBJ1-1 | . | TRBV5-4 | . | CASSLGQGGTEAFF | TGTGCCAGCAGCTTGGGTCAGGGAGGCACTGAAGCTTTCTTT
TRBJ2-7 | once | TRBV28 | . | CASSFSETYEQYF | TGTGCCAGCAGTTTTTCTGAGACCTACGAGCAGTACTTC
TRBJ2-1 | . | TRBV5-1 | TRBD1 | CASSPGTGSYNEQFF | TGCGCCAGCAGTCCCGGGACAGGGAGCTACAATGAGCAGTTCTTC
TRBJ1-6 | . | TRBV6-4 | . | CASSTDSGNSPLHF | TGTGCCAGCAGTACGGACAGTGGGAATTCACCCCTCCACTTT
TRBJ2-6 | once | TRBV5-1 | . | CASSLEASGANVLTF | TGCGCCAGCAGCTTGGAAGCCTCTGGGGCCAACGTCCTGACTTTC
TRBJ1-6 | . | TRBV5-1 | . | CASSLDGSDSPLHF | TGCGCCAGCAGCTTGGACGGGTCCGATTCACCCCTCCACTTT
TRBJ1-2 | . | TRBV27 | TRBD1 | CASSLSTGTGFRYGYTF | TGTGCCAGCAGTTTATCGACCGGGACAGGGTTTCGCTATGGCTACACCTTC
TRBJ2-1 | . | TRBV7-2 | . | CASSLVRGNEQFF | TGTGCCAGCAGCTTAGTCAGGGGCAATGAGCAGTTCTTC
TRBJ1-1 | . | TRBV6-1 | . | CASSDQVDTEAFF | TGTGCCAGCAGTGATCAGGTGGACACTGAAGCTTTCTTT
TRBJ2-7 | . | TRBV30 | TRBD1 | CAWSRLWDRGDEQYF | TGTGCCTGGAGCAGACTCTGGGACAGGGGCGACGAGCAGTACTTC
TRBJ2-6 | few | TRBV6-4 | TRBD1 | CASSEGQEISGANVLTF | TGTGCCAGCAGTGAGGGACAGGAAATCTCTGGGGCCAACGTCCTGACTTTC
TRBJ1-1 | . | TRBV4-2 | TRBD1 | CASSLEGDRGRGTEAFF | TGTGCCAGCAGCCTCGAGGGGGACAGGGGGCGCGGCACTGAAGCTTTCTTT
TRBJ1-2 | . | TRBV7-9 | . | CASSLVVAGDGYTF | TGTGCCAGCAGCTTAGTGGTGGCAGGGGATGGCTACACCTTC
TRBJ1-6 | . | TRBV9 | . | CASSIQASSYNSPLHF | TGTGCCAGCAGCATACAGGCCAGCTCCTATAATTCACCCCTCCACTTT
TRBJ1-5 | . | TRBV30 | . | CAWSRRGSNQPQHF | TGTGCCTGGAGTCGTAGGGGAAGCAATCAGCCCCAGCATTTT
TRBJ1-1 | . | TRBV18 | TRBD1 | CASSPRGQGTEAFF | TGTGCCAGCTCACCCCGGGGACAGGGCACTGAAGCTTTCTTT
TRBJ1-3 | . | TRBV28 | . | CASSFPGPPDSGNTIYF | TGTGCCAGCAGTTTTCCTGGGCCCCCGGACTCTGGAAACACCATATATTTT
TRBJ2-2 | few | TRBV12-5 | TRBD2 | CASGWGGGTNTGELFF | TGTGCTAGTGGTTGGGGGGGTGGCACCAACACCGGGGAGCTGTTTTTT
TRBJ1-2 | few | TRBV7-2 | . | CASSQISGSNYGYTF | TGTGCCAGCAGCCAAATATCAGGGTCCAACTATGGCTACACCTTC
TRBJ1-4 | . | TRBV13 | . | CASSLEQGSSNEKLFF | TGTGCCAGCAGCTTGGAACAGGGATCATCTAATGAAAAACTGTTTTTT
TRBJ1-4 | . | TRBV16 | . | CASSPREQYEKLFF | TGTGCCAGCAGCCCAAGGGAGCAGTATGAAAAACTGTTTTTT
TRBJ1-2 | . | TRBV6-7 | TRBD1 | CASSYRDRDGYGYTF | TGTGCCAGCAGTTACCGAGACAGGGATGGCTATGGCTACACCTTC
TRBJ1-2 | . | TRBV5-1 | . | CASSFADPLGAGEIGYTF | TGCGCCAGCAGCTTTGCGGATCCCCTGGGAGCTGGGGAAATAGGCTACACCTTC
TRBJ1-2 | . | TRBV28 | TRBD1 | CASQLDRVYGYTF | TGTGCCAGCCAACTCGACAGGGTGTATGGCTACACCTTC
TRBJ1-5 | . | TRBV6-5 | . | CASSSRARLSNQPQHF | TGTGCCAGCAGTTCCCGAGCGAGACTGAGCAATCAGCCCCAGCATTTT
TRBJ2-3 | . | TRBV4-2 | TRBD1 | CASSVTGGGSTDTQYF | TGTGCCAGCAGCGTGACAGGGGGCGGTAGCACAGATACGCAGTATTTT
TRBJ1-5 | . | TRBV6-5 | . | CASTDTGLGNQPQHF | TGTGCCAGCACCGACACAGGGTTGGGGAATCAGCCCCAGCATTTT
TRBJ2-7 | few | TRBV5-1 | . | CASSFTGEAYEQYF | TGCGCCAGCAGCTTTACAGGGGAGGCCTACGAGCAGTACTTC
TRBJ2-5 | . | TRBV6-1 | . | CASRLVGETQYF | TGTGCCAGCAGACTAGTGGGTGAGACCCAGTACTTC
TRBJ1-4 | once | TRBV11-2 | . | CASSSPATGGSEKLFF | TGTGCCAGCAGCTCCCCCGCGACGGGGGGATCTGAAAAACTGTTTTTT
TRBJ1-2 | . | TRBV7-9 | . | CASADSNLYGYTF | TGTGCCTCAGCGGACAGCAACCTCTATGGCTACACCTTC
TRBJ1-3 | . | TRBV7-9 | TRBD1 | CASSRPMTGPSYSGNTIYF | TGTGCCAGCAGTCGCCCGATGACAGGGCCCTCTTACTCTGGAAACACCATATATTTT
TRBJ1-5 | . | TRBV2 | . | CASSGSQGLRQPQHF | TGTGCCAGCAGTGGGTCACAGGGTTTGAGGCAGCCCCAGCATTTT
TRBJ2-7 | few | TRBV6-6 | . | CASSSHGYEQYF | TGTGCCAGCAGTTCCCACGGCTACGAGCAGTACTTC
TRBJ2-5 | . | TRBV6-1 | TRBD1 | CASGGQRDSGETQYF | TGTGCCAGTGGGGGACAGAGGGATTCGGGGGAGACCCAGTACTTC
TRBJ2-5 | . | TRBV7-6 | . | CASSLAGPGAQYF | TGTGCCAGCAGCTTAGCGGGGCCGGGGGCCCAGTACTTC
TRBJ1-1 | . | TRBV27 | . | CASSLDRINTEAFF | TGTGCCAGCAGTTTAGACAGGATTAACACTGAAGCTTTCTTT
TRBJ1-4 | . | TRBV15 | TRBD1 | CATSRDRNEKLFF | TGTGCCACCAGCAGGGACAGGAATGAAAAACTGTTTTTT
TRBJ1-2 | . | TRBV29-1 | . | CSVIRGNYGYTF | TGCAGCGTTATAAGGGGGAACTATGGCTACACCTTC
TRBJ2-6 | . | TRBV7-7 | . | CASSLQDRSGANVLTF | TGTGCCAGCAGCCTACAGGATCGCTCTGGGGCCAACGTCCTGACTTTC
TRBJ2-7 | . | TRBV15 | TRBD1 | CATSRVPDRGSYEQYF | TGTGCCACCAGCAGAGTTCCGGACAGGGGGTCCTACGAGCAGTACTTC
TRBJ2-1 | . | TRBV11-3 | TRBD1 | CASSPSLGRGNEQFF | TGTGCCAGCAGCCCGAGCCTCGGCAGGGGGAATGAGCAGTTCTTC
TRBJ2-7 | once | TRBV7-8 | . | CASSQGQGGVSYEQYF | TGTGCCAGCAGCCAGGGCCAGGGTGGAGTATCCTACGAGCAGTACTTC